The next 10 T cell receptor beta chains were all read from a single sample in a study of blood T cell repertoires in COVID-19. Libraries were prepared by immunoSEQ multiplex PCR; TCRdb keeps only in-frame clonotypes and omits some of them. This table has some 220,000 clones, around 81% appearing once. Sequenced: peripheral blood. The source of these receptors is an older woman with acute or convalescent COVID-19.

The CDR3 nucleotides read TGTGCCAGCTCCGACGAGGGGGTCCTCACAGATACGCAGTATTTT. Translating gives CASSDEGVLTDTQYF. This chain connects TRBV19 to TRBJ2-3; tentative D call: TRBD1 (6 bases). V was shortened by 9 bases and J by 2 bases, with 18 bases between the two germline ends. The germline V gene encodes CDR1 LNHDA and CDR2 SQIVND (reference sequence). The CDR3 extends over 15 amino acids.

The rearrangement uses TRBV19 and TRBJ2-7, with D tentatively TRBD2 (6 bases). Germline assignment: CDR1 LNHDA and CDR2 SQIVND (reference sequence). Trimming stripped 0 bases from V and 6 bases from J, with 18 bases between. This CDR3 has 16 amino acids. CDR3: CASSIEGGTRIFEQYV. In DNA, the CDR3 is TGTGCCAGTAGTATAGAAGGAGGGACTCGCATTTTCGAGCAGTACGTC.

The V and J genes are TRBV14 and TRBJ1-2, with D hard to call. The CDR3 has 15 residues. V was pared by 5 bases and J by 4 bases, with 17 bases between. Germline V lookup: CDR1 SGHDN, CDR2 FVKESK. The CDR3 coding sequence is TGTGCCAGCAGCGACACACCTTCGCCCTTCTATGGCTACACCTTC. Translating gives CASSDTPSPFYGYTF.

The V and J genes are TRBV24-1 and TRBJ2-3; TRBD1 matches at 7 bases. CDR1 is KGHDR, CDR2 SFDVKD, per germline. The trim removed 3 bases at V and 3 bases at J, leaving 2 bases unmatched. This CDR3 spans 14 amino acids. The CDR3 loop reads CATSDTRGTDTQYF. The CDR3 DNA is TGTGCCACCAGTGATACCAGGGGGACAGATACGCAGTATTTT.

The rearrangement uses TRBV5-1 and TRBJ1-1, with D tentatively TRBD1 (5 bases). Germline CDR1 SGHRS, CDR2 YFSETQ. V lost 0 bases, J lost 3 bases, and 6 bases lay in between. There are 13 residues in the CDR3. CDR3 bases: TGCGCCAGCAGCTTGGTACAGGACACTGAAGCTTTCTTT. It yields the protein CASSLVQDTEAFF.

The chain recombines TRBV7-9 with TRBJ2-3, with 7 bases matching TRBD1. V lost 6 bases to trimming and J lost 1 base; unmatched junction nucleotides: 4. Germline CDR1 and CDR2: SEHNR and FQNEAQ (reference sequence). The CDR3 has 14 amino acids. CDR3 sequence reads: CASSLGQGTDTQYF. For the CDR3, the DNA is TGTGCCAGCAGTCTCGGACAGGGCACAGATACGCAGTATTTT.

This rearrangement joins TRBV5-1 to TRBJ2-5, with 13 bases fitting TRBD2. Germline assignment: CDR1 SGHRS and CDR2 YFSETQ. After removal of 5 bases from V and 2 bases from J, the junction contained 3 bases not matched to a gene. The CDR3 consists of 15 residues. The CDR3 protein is CASRGLAGTQETQYF. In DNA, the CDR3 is TGCGCCAGCAGGGGACTAGCGGGGACGCAAGAGACCCAGTACTTC.

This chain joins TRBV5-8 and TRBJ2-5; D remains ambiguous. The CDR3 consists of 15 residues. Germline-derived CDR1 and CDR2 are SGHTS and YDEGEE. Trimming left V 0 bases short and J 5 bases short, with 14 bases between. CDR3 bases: TGTGCCAGCAGCTTGGATGGTGTAATTCGGGAGACCCAGTACTTC. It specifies CASSLDGVIRETQYF.

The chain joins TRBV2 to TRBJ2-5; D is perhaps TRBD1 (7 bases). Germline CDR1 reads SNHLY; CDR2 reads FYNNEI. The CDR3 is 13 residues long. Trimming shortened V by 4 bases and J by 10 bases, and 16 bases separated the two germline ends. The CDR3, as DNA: TGTGCCAGCAGTGTAGGAGGGGGCAGGGACCAGTACTTC. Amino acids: CASSVGGGRDQYF.

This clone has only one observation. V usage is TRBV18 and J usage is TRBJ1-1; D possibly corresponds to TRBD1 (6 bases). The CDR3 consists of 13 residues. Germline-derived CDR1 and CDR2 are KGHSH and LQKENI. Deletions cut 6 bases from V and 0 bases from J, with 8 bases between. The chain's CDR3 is CASSEGVNTEAFF. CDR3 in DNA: TGTGCCAGCTCTGAGGGGGTGAACACTGAAGCTTTCTTT. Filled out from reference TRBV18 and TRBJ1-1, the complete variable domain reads NAGVMQNPRHLVRRRGQEARLRCSPMKGHSHVYWYRQLPEEGLKFMVYLQKENIIDESGMPKERFSAEFPKEGPSILRIQQVVRGDSAAYFCASSEGVNTEAFFGQGTRLTVV.